This TCR beta chain was sequenced in a study of beta chain features in type 1 diabetes. Study in general: The patients were much like the healthy donors in age, gender and cell yields.

Sorting of CD4+ naive, central memory, regulatory and stem cell-like memory cells was performed via CD45RO/CCR7/CD25/CD127/CD95/CD27. The study's findings and limits: Across all four CD4+ subsets, people with type 1 diabetes showed modestly shorter TCRB CDR3s. For patients and controls alike, PCR might favor shorter templates to the same degree.

Germline CDR1 SGHRS, CDR2 YFSETQ. The CDR3 totals 17 residues. Trimming cost V 0 bases and J 4 bases; bases outside gene matches: 10. Expressed TCRB transcripts were sequenced because the entire RNA isolate underwent reverse transcription. Sequencing of naive, central memory and regulatory T cell samples gave an average of about 3.9 million reads. Sequencing used immunoSEQ multiplex PCR; TCRdb keeps in-frame clones, though not all of them. Altogether about 710,000 clones are present, roughly 13% being singletons, with the ten largest covering just under 0.04%. In its sample, this clone was seen a few times. The antigen remains unidentified.

Source material: naive CD4+ T cells from blood. This sequence joins TRBV5-1 and TRBJ2-7; 10 bases are a match to TRBD2. This TCR was recovered from a man aged 18 to 29 with type 1 diabetes. Written as DNA, the CDR3 is TGCGCCAGCAGCTTGGATCGGGCTAGCGGGAGTATTTACGAGCAGTACTTC. It encodes CASSLDRASGSIYEQYF.